What follows are 3 T cell receptor beta chains derived from one specimen sequenced in a study of T cells in Graves' hyperthyroidism and ophthalmopathy. Template material for amplifying TCR beta CDR3 regions consisted of RNA transcripts. Carried out on the TCR CDR3, a first-round RT-PCR used the HTBI primer set. Via MiXCR, TCRdb re-called the multiplex PCR reads, giving one row per CDR3 protein. The sample yields 700,000 to 850,000 distinct CDR3 sequences, approximately 40% seen once. Material for sequencing was blood. Every receptor here comes from a middle-aged woman with Graves' hyperthyroidism.

The chain uses TRBV4-1 and TRBJ1-5; D is perhaps TRBD1 (5 bases). The CDR3 loop spans 15 amino acids. Trimming left V 0 bases short and J 4 bases short, with 10 bases between. From germline, CDR1 is MGHRA and CDR2 YSYEKL. The DNA for the CDR3 is TGCGCCAGCAGCCAAGAGGGACGGTTAAATCAGCCCCAGCATTTT. This translates into CASSQEGRLNQPQHF.

This clonotype was recorded a few times. V gene TRBV27 combines with J gene TRBJ2-7, with TRBD2 matching 7 bases. CDR3 length equals 15 residues. The V gene end was trimmed by 6 bases and the J gene end by 7 bases; junction bases not matched to a gene: 15. Germline-derived CDR1 and CDR2 are MNHEY and SMNVEV (reference sequence). Here the CDR3 DNA reads TGTGCCAGCAGACCCACTAGCGACCCGGCTTGGGAGCAGTACTTC. Its translation: CASRPTSDPAWEQYF.

The chain joins TRBV20-1 to TRBJ2-5, with 8 bases fitting TRBD2. Germline assignment: CDR1 DFQATT and CDR2 SNEGSKA (reference sequence). J gave up 1 base and V 5 bases, and 3 bases lay outside the gene matches. CDR3 length equals 13 residues. CDR3 sequence: CSAPSGSQETQYF. For the CDR3, the DNA is TGCAGTGCTCCTAGCGGGTCCCAAGAGACCCAGTACTTC.